This note documents a single TCR beta chain sequence. Antigen specificity is unknown. These data are taken from a study of regulatory T cells in long-lasting Graves disease. Sequencing libraries for TCR beta were prepared with iRepertoire HTBI primers and Arm-PCR of CDR3 regions. MiXCR, applied by TCRdb to the multiplex PCR reads, yields one record per CDR3 protein. The sample has some 280,000 distinct CDR3 sequences, 22% seen once. Germline CDR1 reads MNHNS; CDR2 reads SASEGT. Trimming removed 7 bases from V and 4 bases from J, with 14 bases in between. The CDR3 is 14 residues long. Points from the study as a whole: Persistent patients had a count of shared public clonotypes (roughly 2,500) that exceeded that of new patients (around 970). Newly diagnosed patients had higher TCR diversity than persistent Graves' patients did.

Time point described: persistent/refractory GD, antithyroid drugs over 5 years with positive TRAb. After RNA was extracted from PBMCs, the TCR library was made from it. The source was peripheral blood mononuclear cells (PBMCs), collected when the disease was refractory, from a patient treated with antithyroid drugs. The receptor was derived from a female donor with Graves disease. The V call is TRBV6-1, the J call TRBJ1-5; no clear D gene. DNA of the CDR3: TGTGCCAGCACGGAGGGAGCATCTAATCAGCCCCAGCATTTT. This translates into CASTEGASNQPQHF.